A single sample is the source of the 8 T cell receptor beta chains below, sequenced in a study of Ad26.COV2.S vaccination and SARS-CoV-2 variants. Sequencing used immunoSEQ multiplex PCR; TCRdb keeps in-frame clones, though not all of them. The sample includes about half a million clones, roughly 87% of them seen just once. Noted treatment: roughly 19 received Ad26.COV2.S at low or high dose, single or two shots; roughly five received placebo; per-sample allocation not given. Day 63 after the first vaccine or placebo injection was the time point for sampling. The material was peripheral blood, obtained in a trial of Ad26.COV2.S vaccine versus placebo. These receptors came from a person aged 18-60 years who received the Ad26.COV2.S COVID-19 vaccine or a placebo.

This chain connects TRBV11-2 to TRBJ2-7; TRBD2 might be the D (5 bases). Germline CDR1 SGHAT, CDR2 FQNNGV. V was cut by 5 bases and J by 5 bases, with 13 bases left in between. The CDR3 covers 13 residues. CDR3 amino acids: CASSEGQVDEQYF. CDR3 nucleotide sequence: TGTGCCAGCAGCGAGGGCCAGGTTGACGAGCAGTACTTC.

The J gene is TRBJ1-1, the V gene TRBV18; D uncertain. The CDR3 is 14 amino acids. Trimming stripped 3 bases from V and 2 bases from J, with 10 bases between. CDR1 KGHSH and CDR2 LQKENI come from the germline V gene. CDR3 coding DNA: TGTGCCAGCTCACCGTGGACCGACAACACTGAAGCTTTCTTT. It translates to CASSPWTDNTEAFF.

This clone is a singleton in its sample. This chain connects TRBV12-3 or TRBV12-4 to TRBJ1-1; D is unclear. There are 12 residues in the CDR3. V lost 5 bases and J 7 bases, leaving 11 bases between the germline ends. The CDR3 DNA follows: TGTGCCAGCAGTCTGGCACAGTTTGAAGCTTTCTTT. The encoded protein is CASSLAQFEAFF.

The genes are TRBV2 and TRBJ2-1; D could derive from TRBD1 or TRBD2 (5 bases each). CDR3 size: 14 residues. The V end was cut by 1 base, the J end by 6 bases, with 10 bases between. The germline CDR1 and CDR2 sequences are SNHLY and FYNNEI. The CDR3 loop reads CASSEGGTGNEQFF. The DNA of the CDR3 is TGTGCCAGCAGTGAAGGAGGGACGGGCAATGAGCAGTTCTTC.

The chain links TRBV7-9 to TRBJ2-3; D is possibly TRBD2 (6 bases). Germline V gives CDR1 SEHNR, CDR2 FQNEAQ (reference sequence). V was trimmed by 4 bases and J by 0 bases, leaving 17 bases between them. CDR3 length: 17 residues. Here the CDR3 DNA reads TGTGCCAGCAGCTCCATCATAGCGGAAACTAGCACAGATACGCAGTATTTT. Translation: CASSSIIAETSTDTQYF.

CDR3 sequence: CASNTRGSGELFF. The CDR3 nucleotides read TGTGCCAGCAACACCCGGGGGTCCGGGGAGCTGTTTTTT. The chain couples TRBV12-3 or TRBV12-4 to TRBJ2-2; D is possibly TRBD2 (6 bases). V was pared by 7 bases and J by 6 bases, with 12 bases between. The CDR3 contains 13 residues.

The chain links TRBV9 to TRBJ2-2; no clear D gene. The V and J ends lost 5 bases and 0 bases respectively, with 8 bases between them. This CDR3 has 14 amino acids. Looked up from germline, CDR1 is SGDLS and CDR2 is YYNGEE. The CDR3 DNA reads as TGTGCCAGCAGACTGACCCCGAACACCGGGGAGCTGTTTTTT. It encodes CASRLTPNTGELFF.

The chain employs TRBV4-1 and TRBJ1-2, with a tentative D call TRBD1 (5 bases). This CDR3 has 13 amino acids. Trimming left V 4 bases short and J 4 bases short, with 10 bases between. Germline V gene data show CDR1 as MGHRA and CDR2 as YSYEKL. CDR3 nucleotide sequence: TGCGCCAGCAGCCCTGACAGTTCCTATGGCTACACCTTC. It translates to CASSPDSSYGYTF.